One and the same sample provided the 27 T cell receptor beta chains below, sequenced in a study of cytomegalovirus exposure and HLA in healthy donors. This PCR relied on a set of 60 Vbeta primers and 13 Jbeta primers. This table comes from immunoSEQ multiplex PCR, and its TCRdb copy is limited to in-frame clones, with some not included. In the table there are around 150,000 clones, around three fifths of which are singletons. Sequenced: PBMCs. The receptors derive from a woman between 40 and 50 years old in good health and CMV-seronegative.

This clone was detected once. This chain links TRBV30 with TRBJ1-6; 9 nucleotides agree with TRBD1. Germline-derived CDR1 and CDR2 are GTSNPN and SVGIG (reference sequence). V was pared by 0 bases and J by 9 bases, with 3 bases of the junction left unmatched. The CDR3 length is 14 residues. CDR3 in amino acids: CAWSVGTGSSPLHF. The CDR3 DNA sequence: TGTGCCTGGAGTGTGGGGACAGGGAGTTCACCCCTCCACTTT.

The rearrangement links TRBV19 to TRBJ1-5, with D perhaps matching TRBD1 (5 bases). The CDR3 runs 14 residues. V was shortened by 10 bases and J by 4 bases, with 17 bases between the two germline ends. In germline, CDR1 is LNHDA, CDR2 SQIVND (reference sequence). The CDR3 DNA is TGTGCCACTGGACGGACAATAGTAAATCAGCCCCAGCATTTT. Its translation: CATGRTIVNQPQHF. Using reference TRBV19 and TRBJ1-5 for the parts outside the CDR3, the full variable domain is DGGITQSPKYLFRKEGQNVTLSCEQNLNHDAMYWYRQDPGQGLRLIYYSQIVNDFQKGDIAEGYSVSREKKESFPLTVTSAQKNPTAFYLCATGRTIVNQPQHFGDGTRLSIL.

This chain joins TRBV9 and TRBJ2-5; a possible D gene is TRBD1 (5 bases). The CDR3 contains 15 residues. Per germline, CDR1 SGDLS and CDR2 YYNGEE. The V and J ends lost 0 bases and 0 bases respectively, with 9 bases between them. The CDR3 bases are TGTGCCAGCAGCGTAGCAGGGCAGTACCAAGAGACCCAGTACTTC. It specifies CASSVAGQYQETQYF.

The chain joins TRBV30 to TRBJ2-2; the D gene is possibly TRBD1 (5 bases). The CDR3 is made up of 15 amino acids. V lost 0 bases and J lost 1, with 9 bases in between. CDR1 is GTSNPN, CDR2 SVGIG, per germline (reference sequence). Here the CDR3 reads CAWSVQTGNTGELFF. CDR3 bases: TGTGCCTGGAGTGTACAAACAGGGAACACCGGGGAGCTGTTTTTT.

The chain employs TRBV6-5 and TRBJ1-1; a weak D match, TRBD1 (6 bases). The V end lost 4 bases, the J end lost 5 bases, and 14 bases lay between the germline ends. CDR3 length: 14 amino acids. Per the germline V gene, CDR1 is MNHEY and CDR2 is SVGAGI. The CDR3, as DNA: TGTGCCAGCAGTTCACTCGAGGGGGAAACTGAAGCTTTCTTT. Translating gives CASSSLEGETEAFF.

CDR3 coding DNA: TGTGCCAGCAGCTTAGATGGGCTTTTCCTAGGCTACACCTTC. This translates into CASSLDGLFLGYTF. The rearrangement links TRBV7-9 to TRBJ1-2; D uncertain. Deletions cut 1 base from V and 8 bases from J, with 14 bases between. The CDR3 is 14 amino acids. From germline, CDR1 is SEHNR and CDR2 FQNEAQ (reference sequence).

The J gene is TRBJ2-3, the V gene TRBV5-1, with 9 bases aligning to TRBD2. Trimming at V came to 0 bases and at J to 5 bases, leaving 7 bases not matched to a gene. Per the germline V gene, CDR1 is SGHRS and CDR2 is YFSETQ. The CDR3 has 16 residues. The CDR3 reads CASSLVGGGAVDTQYF. Written as DNA, the CDR3 is TGCGCCAGCAGCTTGGTTGGCGGGGGGGCGGTAGATACGCAGTATTTT.

The chain is built from TRBV30 and TRBJ1-6; 8 positions agree with TRBD1. Trimming removed 3 bases from V and 8 bases from J; junction bases left unmatched: 3. CDR3 length equals 13 residues. Germline V gives CDR1 GTSNPN, CDR2 SVGIG (reference sequence). CDR3 loop: CAWRGTGYSPLHF. CDR3 nucleotides: TGTGCCTGGAGAGGGACAGGCTATTCACCCCTCCACTTT. Supplemented by reference TRBV30 and TRBJ1-6, the full variable domain reads SQTIHQWPATLVQPVGSPLSLECTVEGTSNPNLYWYRQAAGRGLQLLFYSVGIGQISSEVPQNLSASRPQDRQFILSSKKLLLSDSGFYLCAWRGTGYSPLHFGNGTRLTVT.

The chain uses TRBV28 and TRBJ2-7; 7 positions match TRBD1. The CDR3 loop spans 15 amino acids. CDR1 and CDR2 (germline): MDHEN, SYDVKM. V shed 4 bases and J 6 bases; nucleotides not matched to a gene: 12. This chain's CDR3 is CASSYERGGSGEQYF. As DNA, the CDR3 is TGTGCCAGCAGTTATGAGAGAGGGGGCTCGGGCGAGCAGTACTTC.

This clone was picked up a small number of times. J is TRBJ1-4 and V is TRBV14, with D hard to call. CDR1 SGHDN and CDR2 FVKESK come from the germline V gene. The length of the CDR3 is 14 residues. The ends were cut back, 3 bases at V and 7 bases at J, with 12 bases in the middle. The CDR3 DNA is TGTGCCAGCAGCCAGCGCGGGAGGCTTGAAAAACTGTTTTTT. Translated: CASSQRGRLEKLFF.

This chain connects TRBV27 to TRBJ1-1; D gene ambiguous. Trimming took 3 bases from V and 0 from J, leaving 8 bases between them. From germline, CDR1 is MNHEY and CDR2 SMNVEV (reference sequence). The CDR3 sequence is 14 residues long. CDR3 region: CASSLLSMNTEAFF. For the CDR3, the DNA is TGTGCCAGCAGTTTGTTGTCTATGAACACTGAAGCTTTCTTT.

The V call is TRBV6-1, the J call TRBJ1-6; D unclear. Germline V gives CDR1 MNHNS, CDR2 SASEGT. CDR3 length: 16 amino acids. V dropped 3 bases and J dropped 0 bases, with 9 bases sitting between them. The CDR3: CASSERRSSYNSPLHF. The CDR3 DNA reads TGTGCCAGCAGTGAGAGGAGGAGCTCCTATAATTCACCCCTCCACTTT.

The chain carries TRBV12-2 and TRBJ1-4. TRBV12-2 is a known pseudogene. There are 15 residues in the CDR3. The DNA for the CDR3 is TGTGCAAGTCGCTTAGACCCGGGGAAAGGCGAAAAACTGTTTTTT. This codes for CASRLDPGKGEKLFF.

This clone came up a few times. The chain links TRBV5-1 to TRBJ2-5, with 7 bases fitting TRBD1. Trimming at V came to 3 bases and at J to 3 bases, leaving 2 bases not matched to a gene. This CDR3 spans 13 amino acids. Germline CDR1 SGHRS, CDR2 YFSETQ. The DNA for the CDR3 is TGCGCCAGCAGCTACCAGGGGGAAGAGACCCAGTACTTC. Protein: CASSYQGEETQYF.

The chain has TRBV5-1 and TRBJ1-1; D remains unclear. Looked up from germline, CDR1 is SGHRS and CDR2 is YFSETQ. CDR3 length equals 18 residues. V lost 4 bases and J 2 bases, leaving 24 bases between the germline ends. The CDR3 is CASSAGREGIIPNTEAFF. CDR3 sequence (DNA): TGCGCCAGCAGCGCCGGCCGGGAAGGGATTATACCAAACACTGAAGCTTTCTTT.

The genes are TRBV6-1 and TRBJ1-6; D is unclear. The CDR3 sequence is 14 residues long. The V gene lost 7 bases and the J gene lost 0 bases, with 7 bases spanning the gap. Germline loops: CDR1 MNHNS, CDR2 SASEGT. Here the CDR3 DNA reads TGTGCCAGCAACAGTGACTCCTATAATTCACCCCTCCACTTT. Residues: CASNSDSYNSPLHF.

The chain has TRBV11-2 and TRBJ2-7, with D tentatively TRBD1 (5 bases). Trimming removed 5 bases at V and 5 bases at J, with 16 bases between. Germline-derived CDR1 and CDR2 are SGHAT and FQNNGV. The CDR3 consists of 14 residues. In DNA form, the CDR3 reads TGTGCCAGCAGCCACCCTCAGGGTTACCACGAGCAGTACTTC. It codes for CASSHPQGYHEQYF.

The genes are TRBV30 and TRBJ2-1; the match to TRBD2 covers 9 bases. CDR3 length: 13 residues. V shed 3 bases, J shed 15 bases, and the junction held 12 bases outside the gene matches. Germline V gene sequence: CDR1 GTSNPN, CDR2 SVGIG (reference sequence). The CDR3 sequence is CAWSPGLAKTLFF. The DNA for the CDR3 is TGTGCCTGGAGCCCGGGACTAGCCAAGACCCTGTTCTTC.

The chain carries TRBV7-2 and TRBJ2-4, with 7 bases identical to TRBD1. The CDR3 has 15 residues. J was trimmed by 8 bases and V by 1 base; bases with no gene match: 8. Germline V gene lookup returns CDR1 SGHTA and CDR2 FQGNSA. CDR3 nucleotides: TGTGCCAGCAGCTTAGAGGCAGGGGGAAAAGACATTCAGTACTTC. Translating it yields CASSLEAGGKDIQYF.

The DNA of the CDR3 is TGTGCCAGCAGCTTAGATGGCGGTCGTACAGATACGCAGTATTTT. Its protein is CASSLDGGRTDTQYF. The chain combines TRBV7-9 with TRBJ2-3; unclear D gene. V lost 1 base to trimming and J lost 3 bases, with 11 bases between them. This CDR3 has 15 residues. Germline lookup yields CDR1 SEHNR and CDR2 FQNEAQ (reference sequence).

This clone was counted between two and nine times. The chain recombines TRBV5-6 with TRBJ1-1, with D perhaps matching TRBD1 (5 bases). Germline CDR1 and CDR2: SGHDT and YYEEEE. CDR3 size: 16 residues. V lost 1 base to trimming and J lost 4 bases, with 17 bases between them. CDR3 bases: TGTGCCAGCAGCTTGTGGTGGGGGGAAAAACTCACTGAAGCTTTCTTT. Protein product: CASSLWWGEKLTEAFF.

J is TRBJ1-2 and V is TRBV6-4; tentative D call: TRBD1 (6 bases). V lost 6 bases and J lost 3, with 14 bases in between. Germline CDR1 MRHNA, CDR2 SNTAGT. The length of the CDR3 is 14 residues. The CDR3 DNA is TGTGCCAGCAGCAGGGGCCGGGAGGACTATGGCTACACCTTC. Residues: CASSRGREDYGYTF.

This clone occurred once. CDR3 loop: CASSVGQGTNEKLFF. CDR3 in DNA: TGCGCCAGCAGCGTTGGACAGGGGACTAATGAAAAACTGTTTTTT. The chain joins TRBV5-1 to TRBJ1-4; 9 bases match TRBD1. Germline lookup yields CDR1 SGHRS and CDR2 YFSETQ. V was pared by 4 bases and J by 2 bases, with 3 bases of the junction left unmatched. CDR3 length: 15 amino acids.

The rearrangement uses TRBV6-5 and TRBJ2-2; 8 bases are shared with TRBD2. The germline V gene encodes CDR1 MNHEY and CDR2 SVGAGI. V gave up 6 bases and J gave up 4 bases; unmatched junction bases: 7. The CDR3 contains 15 residues. The CDR3 region has the DNA TGTGCCAGCAGAGGGTTCGGGGGGGTCACCGGGGAGCTGTTTTTT. This gives the protein CASRGFGGVTGELFF.

The rearrangement joins TRBV4-1 to TRBJ1-2; a possible D gene is TRBD1 (5 bases). V lost 4 bases and J 8 bases, leaving 14 bases between the germline ends. Germline lookup yields CDR1 MGHRA and CDR2 YSYEKL. The CDR3 extends over 13 amino acids. The CDR3 loop reads CASSPGGGAGYTF. The CDR3 DNA sequence: TGCGCCAGCAGCCCCGGGGGGGGAGCCGGCTACACCTTC.

As concerns this clone: Relative to the germline gene, one junction end is altered; a read error may explain this. This chain uses TRBV27 with TRBJ2-7; 8 bases match TRBD1. Germline assignment: CDR1 MNHEY and CDR2 SMNVEV (reference sequence). CDR3 length: 17 residues. This CDR3 reads CASSLSDPGTGAYEQYF. As DNA, the CDR3 is TGTGCCAGCAGTCTATCGGACCCCGGGACAGGTGCCTACGAGCAGTACTTC.

The chain links TRBV6-5 to TRBJ2-7; 11 nucleotides line up with TRBD1. V dropped 5 bases and J dropped 6; count of bases not matched to a gene: 9. Per germline, CDR1 MNHEY and CDR2 SVGAGI. CDR3 length equals 15 residues. The CDR3 DNA sequence: TGTGCCAGCAGTCCACCCATCGGGACAGGGGGCGAGCAGTACTTC. This encodes CASSPPIGTGGEQYF.